The 9 T cell receptor beta chains in this list originate from one sample, sequenced in a study of blood T cell repertoires in COVID-19. Assay: immunoSEQ multiplex PCR; the TCRdb copy retains only in-frame clones and omits some. Seen here are a few hundred thousand clones, about 87% observed once, and the top ten hold 5.5% to 9%. The specimen sequenced was peripheral blood. These TCRs come from a woman in her 70s with active or convalescent COVID-19.

The chain has TRBV5-4 and TRBJ1-6, with TRBD1 matching over 9 bases. This CDR3 has 16 residues. CDR1 SGHNT and CDR2 YYREEE come from the germline V gene (reference sequence). V shed 4 bases and J 7 bases; nucleotides not matched to a gene: 9. The CDR3: CASSIRRDRVNSPLHF. The CDR3, as DNA: TGTGCCAGCAGCATCCGCCGGGACAGGGTGAATTCACCCCTCCACTTT.

The chain uses TRBV27 and TRBJ1-2, with TRBD1 matching over 9 bases. The CDR3 has 16 residues. Germline values: CDR1 MNHEY, CDR2 SMNVEV (reference sequence). Germline trimming cut 5 bases from V and 4 bases from J; bases unmatched to any gene: 11. Written as DNA, the CDR3 is TGTGCCAGCAGTCCACGACGGACAGGGGAAGGCTATGGCTACACCTTC. Encoded protein: CASSPRRTGEGYGYTF.

The chain recombines TRBV18 with TRBJ2-2; D is ambiguous. Trimming pared 5 bases from V and 6 bases from J, leaving 16 bases between. The germline gives CDR1 KGHSH, CDR2 LQKENI. The length of the CDR3 is 15 residues. CDR3 sequence reads: CASSRRFDGAGELFF. CDR3 DNA sequence: TGTGCCAGCTCAAGGAGATTCGATGGTGCCGGGGAGCTGTTTTTT.

The chain uses TRBV6-6 and TRBJ1-1; no definite D call. Trimming took 7 bases from V and 4 from J, leaving 4 bases between them. The CDR3 is made up of 10 amino acids. Germline loops: CDR1 MNHNY, CDR2 SVGAGI (reference sequence). The CDR3 sequence is CASKSTEAFF. The CDR3 DNA reads TGTGCCAGCAAGAGCACTGAAGCTTTCTTT.

This clone was counted a few times. The chain joins TRBV6-5 to TRBJ1-5, with a weak D call TRBD1 (5 bases). The germline V and J ends were trimmed by 4 bases and 7 bases, with 11 bases remaining between them. This CDR3 has 13 amino acids. From germline, CDR1 is MNHEY and CDR2 SVGAGI. The CDR3 region has the DNA TGTGCCAGCAGTTCAGGGTTCGGGCAGCCCCAGCATTTT. It translates to CASSSGFGQPQHF.

The chain recombines TRBV5-1 with TRBJ2-5; D is perhaps TRBD1 (5 bases). V was clipped by 7 bases and J by 5 bases, with 12 bases between them. Per the germline V gene, CDR1 is SGHRS and CDR2 is YFSETQ. The CDR3 consists of 12 residues. This chain's CDR3 is CASGAQGETQYF. As DNA, the CDR3 is TGCGCCAGCGGGGCCCAAGGGGAGACCCAGTACTTC.

V usage is TRBV27 and J usage is TRBJ1-1; D is unresolved. The CDR3 extends over 15 amino acids. Germline V gives CDR1 MNHEY, CDR2 SMNVEV (reference sequence). V shed 7 bases and J shed 3 bases, with 18 bases lying between them. This CDR3 reads CASMAHHIRDTEAFF. For the CDR3, the DNA is TGTGCCAGCATGGCCCACCATATCCGGGACACTGAAGCTTTCTTT.

The chain links TRBV29-1 to TRBJ1-2; weak D call: TRBD1 (5 bases). V was trimmed by 8 bases and J by 2 bases, leaving 15 bases between them. The CDR3 totals 13 residues. CDR1 and CDR2 (germline): SQVTM, ANQGSEA. The CDR3 sequence: CSSLGGANYGYTF. Written as DNA, the CDR3 is TGCAGCTCCCTCGGGGGAGCCAACTATGGCTACACCTTC.

J is TRBJ2-7 and V is TRBV7-6; D not resolved. The germline CDR1 and CDR2 sequences are SGHVS and FNYEAQ. The CDR3 covers 12 residues. Trimming took off 5 bases at V and 7 bases at J, with 12 bases between the two ends. The CDR3 DNA is TGTGCCAGCAGCCCATATAACCGGGAGCAGTACTTC. It is translated as CASSPYNREQYF.